Listed below are T cell receptor beta chains from one sample, sequenced in a study of T cell responses to AZD1222 COVID-19 vaccine. Clones were read by immunoSEQ multiplex PCR, and TCRdb kept only the in-frame ones, dropping some. The table records 150,000 or so clones, 75% to 95% of them present only once. The sample consisted of peripheral blood, taken on day 0 of AZD1222 vaccination. Receptor source: an adult in good health. Each CDR3 is given with its conserved first and last residue. Fields, in order: J gene, D gene, V gene, clone size, CDR3 DNA, CDR3 protein. A D gene is named only where the DNA matches it firmly. Clone size, where shown, is once, few, many, or a class for clones that have expanded.

j_gene: TRBJ1-5; d_gene: -; v_gene: TRBV2; abundance: -; CDR3nt: TGTGCCAGCAACATGGACACACCTAATCAGCCCCAGCATTTT; CDR3aa: CASNMDTPNQPQHF
j_gene: TRBJ2-1; d_gene: TRBD2; v_gene: TRBV14; abundance: -; CDR3nt: TGTGCCAGCAGCGAAATTCTAGCGGGGTATGCGTTCAATGAGCAGTTCTTC; CDR3aa: CASSEILAGYAFNEQFF
j_gene: TRBJ2-1; d_gene: -; v_gene: TRBV19; abundance: -; CDR3nt: TGTGCCAGTAGTTTGGTAGCGGTTAACAATGAGCAGTTCTTC; CDR3aa: CASSLVAVNNEQFF
j_gene: TRBJ1-5; d_gene: -; v_gene: TRBV21-1; abundance: -; CDR3nt: TGTGCCAGCAGCAAAGTCCCCTGGGACAGGAGCAATCAGCCCCAGCATTTT; CDR3aa: CASSKVPWDRSNQPQHF
j_gene: TRBJ1-1; d_gene: -; v_gene: TRBV9; abundance: -; CDR3nt: TGTGCCAGCAGCGTAGCTATATCGGGGCATGAAGCTTTCTTT; CDR3aa: CASSVAISGHEAFF
j_gene: TRBJ2-3; d_gene: -; v_gene: TRBV21-1; abundance: -; CDR3nt: TGTGCCAGCAGCAAAGGCCCCTTAGGGGGCGACCCCACAGATACGCAGTATTTT; CDR3aa: CASSKGPLGGDPTDTQYF
j_gene: TRBJ2-1; d_gene: -; v_gene: TRBV4-3; abundance: -; CDR3nt: TGCGCCAGCAGCCAAGATTGGATGGAGGGAAGCTCCTACAATGAGCAGTTCTTC; CDR3aa: CASSQDWMEGSSYNEQFF
j_gene: TRBJ2-4; d_gene: -; v_gene: TRBV3-1/TRBV3-2; abundance: -; CDR3nt: TGTGCCAGCACTAGCAATAAGGGAACCAAAAACATTCAGTACTTC; CDR3aa: CASTSNKGTKNIQYF
j_gene: TRBJ2-2; d_gene: TRBD1; v_gene: TRBV27; abundance: once; CDR3nt: TGTGCCAGCAGTTTACTCCAGGGGGCTGGGGTTAGGGGATCGCTGTTTTTT; CDR3aa: CASSLLQGAGVRGSLFF
j_gene: TRBJ2-7; d_gene: TRBD2; v_gene: TRBV9; abundance: -; CDR3nt: TGTGCCAGCAGCCCTATAGCGGGGGGGAGCCTTTACGAGCAGTACTTC; CDR3aa: CASSPIAGGSLYEQYF
j_gene: TRBJ1-5; d_gene: -; v_gene: TRBV7-9; abundance: -; CDR3nt: TGTGCCAGCAGCTTCGAGCATCAGCCCCAGCATTTT; CDR3aa: CASSFEHQPQHF
j_gene: TRBJ1-5; d_gene: -; v_gene: TRBV12-5; abundance: -; CDR3nt: TGTGCTAGTGTTGGTTCGGTCAATCAGCCCCAGCATTTT; CDR3aa: CASVGSVNQPQHF
j_gene: TRBJ1-5; d_gene: -; v_gene: TRBV27; abundance: -; CDR3nt: TGTGCCAGCAGTTTAGGGGGGGGGAGTCGTCGACAGCCCCAGCATTTT; CDR3aa: CASSLGGGSRRQPQHF
j_gene: TRBJ2-7; d_gene: -; v_gene: TRBV6-5; abundance: -; CDR3nt: TGTGCCAGCAGTTACTCTCCGGTTCTAGCCTACGAGCAGTACTTC; CDR3aa: CASSYSPVLAYEQYF